The 7 T cell receptor beta chains below were found in one sample sequenced in a study of blood T cell repertoires in COVID-19. TCRdb keeps only in-frame clones here, not all; method: immunoSEQ multiplex PCR. The table includes 98,000 or so clones, roughly four fifths detected once. The sequenced sample was peripheral blood. The receptors derive from a man in his 60s with acute or convalescent COVID-19.

This clone appeared once. CDR3 nucleotide sequence: TGTGCCTGGAAACAAGGGGACACTGAAGCTTTCTTT. This translates into CAWKQGDTEAFF. The chain uses TRBV30 and TRBJ1-1; D perhaps matches TRBD1 (5 bases). In germline, CDR1 is GTSNPN, CDR2 SVGIG (reference sequence). The ends were cut back, 4 bases at V and 3 bases at J, with 9 bases in the middle. The CDR3 has 12 residues.

The rearrangement uses TRBV6-5 and TRBJ2-1; D is unclear. Germline-derived CDR1 and CDR2 are MNHEY and SVGAGI. This CDR3 has 14 residues. V dropped 6 bases and J dropped 0 bases, with 9 bases sitting between them. The CDR3 loop reads CASRKTSSYNEQFF. The CDR3 bases are TGTGCCAGCAGAAAAACGAGCTCCTACAATGAGCAGTTCTTC.

This clone showed up just once. The chain couples TRBV27 to TRBJ1-5; TRBD1 agrees at 8 bases. Per germline, CDR1 MNHEY and CDR2 SMNVEV (reference sequence). J lost 10 bases, V lost 0 bases, and 17 bases had no gene match. This CDR3 contains 18 residues. This chain's CDR3 is CASSLSPPGQVISSPQHF. The CDR3 DNA reads TGTGCCAGCAGTTTATCGCCTCCGGGACAGGTGATATCAAGCCCCCAGCATTTT.

The chain uses TRBV2 and TRBJ1-2; D is possibly TRBD1 (5 bases). Germline CDR1 SNHLY, CDR2 FYNNEI. The CDR3 consists of 12 residues. Trimming took 11 bases from V and 7 from J, leaving 17 bases between them. The CDR3, as DNA: TGTGCCGGCCACCAGGGTACCCCTGGCTACACCTTC. This encodes CAGHQGTPGYTF.

The table lists this clone with a few counts. The chain recombines TRBV30 with TRBJ1-2, with D hard to call. Germline values: CDR1 GTSNPN, CDR2 SVGIG (reference sequence). Trimming cost V 4 bases and J 1 base, with 10 bases left between them. The CDR3 length is 13 residues. The CDR3 loop reads CAWTPGINYGYTF. Written as DNA, the CDR3 is TGTGCCTGGACTCCCGGGATTAACTATGGCTACACCTTC. The complete variable domain, with remaining parts taken from reference TRBV30 and TRBJ1-2, reads SQTIHQWPATLVQPVGSPLSLECTVEGTSNPNLYWYRQAAGRGLQLLFYSVGIGQISSEVPQNLSASRPQDRQFILSSKKLLLSDSGFYLCAWTPGINYGYTFGSGTRLTVV.

The chain couples TRBV14 to TRBJ1-1, with TRBD1 identical over 8 bases. The CDR3 consists of 13 residues. V was pared by 2 bases and J by 10 bases, with 6 bases of the junction left unmatched. In germline, CDR1 is SGHDN, CDR2 FVKESK. The CDR3 is CASSQSRQGSAFF. The CDR3 coding sequence is TGTGCCAGCAGCCAAAGTCGACAGGGGTCAGCTTTCTTT.

The J gene is TRBJ2-4, the V gene TRBV14, with TRBD2 identical over 9 bases. Germline-derived CDR1 and CDR2 are SGHDN and FVKESK. The V gene end was trimmed by 3 bases and the J gene end by 6 bases; junction bases not matched to a gene: 3. The CDR3 is 14 amino acids. The CDR3 DNA follows: TGTGCCAGCAGCCACTCGACTAGCGGAAACATTCAGTACTTC. As protein: CASSHSTSGNIQYF.